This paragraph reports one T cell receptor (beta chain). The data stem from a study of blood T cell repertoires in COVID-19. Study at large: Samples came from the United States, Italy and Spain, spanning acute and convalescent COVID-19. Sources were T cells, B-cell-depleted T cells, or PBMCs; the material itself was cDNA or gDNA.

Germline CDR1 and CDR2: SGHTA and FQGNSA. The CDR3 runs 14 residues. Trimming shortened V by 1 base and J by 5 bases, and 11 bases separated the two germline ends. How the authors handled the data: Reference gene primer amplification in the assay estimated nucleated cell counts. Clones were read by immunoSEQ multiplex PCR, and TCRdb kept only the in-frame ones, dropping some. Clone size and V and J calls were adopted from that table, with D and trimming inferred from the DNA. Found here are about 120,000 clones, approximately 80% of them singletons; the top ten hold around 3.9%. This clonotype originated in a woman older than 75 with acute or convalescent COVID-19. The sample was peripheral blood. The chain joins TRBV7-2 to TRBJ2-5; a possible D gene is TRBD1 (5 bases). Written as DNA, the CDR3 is TGTGCCAGCAGCTTAGGGGGCCCGAGGGAGACCCAGTACTTC. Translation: CASSLGGPRETQYF.